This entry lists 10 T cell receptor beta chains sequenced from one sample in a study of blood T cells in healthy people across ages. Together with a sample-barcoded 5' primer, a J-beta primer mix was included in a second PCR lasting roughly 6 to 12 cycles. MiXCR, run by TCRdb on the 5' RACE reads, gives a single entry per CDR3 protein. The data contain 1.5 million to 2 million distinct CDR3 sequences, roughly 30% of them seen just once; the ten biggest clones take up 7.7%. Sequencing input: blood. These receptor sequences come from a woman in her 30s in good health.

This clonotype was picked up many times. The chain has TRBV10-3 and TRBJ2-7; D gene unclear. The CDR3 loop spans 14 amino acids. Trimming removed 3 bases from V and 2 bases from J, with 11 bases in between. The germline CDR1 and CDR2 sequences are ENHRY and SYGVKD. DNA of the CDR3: TGTGCCATCAGTGACTCCCTTGGCACCTACGAGCAGTACTTC. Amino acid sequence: CAISDSLGTYEQYF.

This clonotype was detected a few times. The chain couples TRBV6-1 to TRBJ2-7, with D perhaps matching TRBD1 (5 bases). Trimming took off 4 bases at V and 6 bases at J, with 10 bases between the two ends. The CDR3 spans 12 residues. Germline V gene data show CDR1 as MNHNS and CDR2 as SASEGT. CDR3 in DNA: TGTGCCAGCAGTGTGGTCAGGGCCGAGCAGTACTTC. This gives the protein CASSVVRAEQYF.

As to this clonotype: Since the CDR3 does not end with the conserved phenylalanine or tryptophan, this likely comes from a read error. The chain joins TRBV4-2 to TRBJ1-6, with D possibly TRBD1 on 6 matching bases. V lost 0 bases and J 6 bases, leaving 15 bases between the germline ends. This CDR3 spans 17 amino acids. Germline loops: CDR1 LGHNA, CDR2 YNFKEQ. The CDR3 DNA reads TGTGCCAGCAGCCAAGATAGTCCCGGGACACCTAATTCACCCCTCCACTGT. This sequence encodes CASSQDSPGTPNSPLHC.

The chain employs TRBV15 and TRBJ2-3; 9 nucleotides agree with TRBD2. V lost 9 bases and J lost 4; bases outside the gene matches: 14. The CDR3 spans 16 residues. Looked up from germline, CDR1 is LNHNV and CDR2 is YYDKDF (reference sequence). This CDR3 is CATRSLGGRDADTQYF. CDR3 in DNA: TGTGCCACTAGAAGCCTTGGCGGGAGGGACGCAGATACGCAGTATTTT. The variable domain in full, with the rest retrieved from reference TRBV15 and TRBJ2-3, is DAMVIQNPRYQVTQFGKPVTLSCSQTLNHNVMYWYQQKSSQAPKLLFHYYDKDFNNEADTPDNFQSRRPNTSFCFLDIRSPGLGDTAMYLCATRSLGGRDADTQYFGPGTRLTVL.

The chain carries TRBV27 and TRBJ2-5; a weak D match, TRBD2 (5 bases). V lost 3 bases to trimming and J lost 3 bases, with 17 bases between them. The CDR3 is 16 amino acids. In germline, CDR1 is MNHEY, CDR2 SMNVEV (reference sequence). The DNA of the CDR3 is TGTGCCAGCAGTTTGCGGCCGACCGGGGTCAAAGAGACCCAGTACTTC. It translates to CASSLRPTGVKETQYF.

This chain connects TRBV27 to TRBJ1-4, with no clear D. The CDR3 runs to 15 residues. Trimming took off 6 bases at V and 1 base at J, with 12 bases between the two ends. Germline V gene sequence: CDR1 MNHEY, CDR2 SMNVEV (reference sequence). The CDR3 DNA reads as TGTGCCAGCAGGCTTAGACCGGGAACTAATGAAAAACTGTTTTTT. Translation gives CASRLRPGTNEKLFF.

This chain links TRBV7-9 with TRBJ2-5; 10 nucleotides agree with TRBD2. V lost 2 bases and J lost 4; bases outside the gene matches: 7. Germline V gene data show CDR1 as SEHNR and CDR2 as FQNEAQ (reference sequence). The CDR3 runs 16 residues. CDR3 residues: CASSLPLAGVLETQYF. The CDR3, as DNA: TGTGCCAGCAGCTTACCGCTAGCGGGAGTACTAGAGACCCAGTACTTC. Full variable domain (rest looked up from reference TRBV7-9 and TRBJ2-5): DTGVSQNPRHKITKRGQNVTFRCDPISEHNRLYWYRQTLGQGPEFLTYFQNEAQLEKSRLLSDRFSAERPKGSFSTLEIQRTEQGDSAMYLCASSLPLAGVLETQYFGPGTRLLVL.

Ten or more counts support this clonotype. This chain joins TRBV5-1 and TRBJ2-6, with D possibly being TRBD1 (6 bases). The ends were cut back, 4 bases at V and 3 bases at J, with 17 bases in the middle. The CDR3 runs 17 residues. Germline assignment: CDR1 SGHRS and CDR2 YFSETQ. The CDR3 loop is CASSLSTGPGGANVLTF. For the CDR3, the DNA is TGCGCCAGCAGCCTGTCGACAGGACCGGGTGGGGCCAACGTCCTGACTTTC.

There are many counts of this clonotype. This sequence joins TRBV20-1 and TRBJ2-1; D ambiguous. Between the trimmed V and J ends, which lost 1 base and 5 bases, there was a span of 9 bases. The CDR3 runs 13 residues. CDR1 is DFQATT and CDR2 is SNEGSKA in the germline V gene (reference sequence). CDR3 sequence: CSARVQGDNEQFF. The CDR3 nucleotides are TGCAGTGCTAGAGTTCAAGGAGACAATGAGCAGTTCTTC.

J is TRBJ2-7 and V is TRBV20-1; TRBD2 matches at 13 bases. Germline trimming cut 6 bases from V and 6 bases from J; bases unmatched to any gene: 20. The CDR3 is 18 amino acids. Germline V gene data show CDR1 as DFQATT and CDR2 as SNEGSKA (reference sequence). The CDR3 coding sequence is TGCAGTGCCCCACTTCCACTAGCGGGAGGGAGAGGAGGGGGCGAGCAGTACTTC. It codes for CSAPLPLAGGRGGGEQYF.